This T cell receptor (beta chain) derives from a study of cytomegalovirus exposure and HLA in healthy donors. Whole-study context: Inside one of the first data releases sat about 85 million unique TCRs taken from HLA-typed donors.

Study results and caveats: Common viral pathogens seemed to be connected with several of the most significant clusters, according to a later analysis. Later analysis identified a missense DCLRE1C variant that was linked to TCR beta V- and J-gene trimming.

All the people who gave samples were healthy bone marrow donors. PCR was performed using 60 Vbeta and 13 Jbeta primers. Sequencing was performed with immunoSEQ multiplex PCR; in TCRdb, only in-frame clones are kept and a portion is missing. The sample contains 150,000 or so clones, around 81% of which appear only once. The germline CDR1 and CDR2 sequences are LNHNV and YYDKDF (reference sequence). V lost 1 base to trimming and J lost 4 bases; unmatched junction nucleotides: 8. The CDR3 covers 18 residues. As regards this clone: Its antigen is undetermined.

The receptor was derived from a man aged 50 or older in good health and CMV-seronegative. The chain joins TRBV15 to TRBJ2-5, with 14 bases identical to TRBD2. Material: PBMCs. CDR3 coding DNA: TGTGCCACCAGCAGAGTAGGTGGGACTAGCGGGAGTTTAGAGACCCAGTACTTC. Amino acid sequence: CATSRVGGTSGSLETQYF.